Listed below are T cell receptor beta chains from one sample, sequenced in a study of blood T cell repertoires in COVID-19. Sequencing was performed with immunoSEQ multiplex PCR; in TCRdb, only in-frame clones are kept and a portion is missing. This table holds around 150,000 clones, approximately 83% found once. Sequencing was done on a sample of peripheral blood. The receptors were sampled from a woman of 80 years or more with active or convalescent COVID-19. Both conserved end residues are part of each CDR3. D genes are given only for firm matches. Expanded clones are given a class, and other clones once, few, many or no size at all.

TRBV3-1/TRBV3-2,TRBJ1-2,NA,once,TGTGCCAGCTGGGGGGTTCGTGGCTACACCTTC,CASWGVRGYTF
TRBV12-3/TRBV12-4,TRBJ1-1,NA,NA,TGTGCCAGCAGTCGCGCGAACACTGAAGCTTTCTTT,CASSRANTEAFF
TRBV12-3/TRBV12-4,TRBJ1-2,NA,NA,TGTGCCAGCAGAAAGACAGCGACCTATGGCTACACCTTC,CASRKTATYGYTF
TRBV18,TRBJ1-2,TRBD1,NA,TGTGCCAGCTCCCTAGGACAGGGTATAGGCTACACCTTC,CASSLGQGIGYTF
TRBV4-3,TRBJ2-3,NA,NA,TGCGCCAGCAGTCCGAGGGCAGCAGGGGCAGATACGCAGTATTTT,CASSPRAAGADTQYF
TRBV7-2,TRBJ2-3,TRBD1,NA,TGTGCCAGCAGCCAGGGCCGACAGGGCCCAGATACGCAGTATTTT,CASSQGRQGPDTQYF
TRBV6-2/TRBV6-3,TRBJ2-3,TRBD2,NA,TGTGCCAGCAGTTACAATTTTCGTCTAGCGGCTAGCACAGATACGCAGTATTTT,CASSYNFRLAASTDTQYF
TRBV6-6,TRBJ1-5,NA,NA,TGTGCCAGCAGCCTCGGGGGGGCTAGCAATCAGCCCCAGCATTTT,CASSLGGASNQPQHF
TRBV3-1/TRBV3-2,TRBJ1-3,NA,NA,TGTGCCAGCAGCCAGGGCGGGAGCTCTGGAAACACCATATATTTT,CASSQGGSSGNTIYF
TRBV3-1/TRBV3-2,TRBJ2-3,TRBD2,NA,TGTGCCAGCCCTCTCCCGACTAGCGGGGGACGCACAGATACGCAGTATTTT,CASPLPTSGGRTDTQYF
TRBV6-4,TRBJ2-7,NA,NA,TGTGCCAGCAGCTACCTGCCGGGGGAGCAGTACTTC,CASSYLPGEQYF
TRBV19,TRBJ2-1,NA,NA,TGTGCCAGTAGTATAGTAGGCACTATTGAGAATGAGCAGTTCTTC,CASSIVGTIENEQFF
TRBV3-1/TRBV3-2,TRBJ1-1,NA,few,TGTGCCAGCAGCCGACAAAGGGGAAACACTGAAGCTTTCTTT,CASSRQRGNTEAFF
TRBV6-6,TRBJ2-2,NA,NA,TGTGCCAGCAGTTACGCGGCGGCTACCGGGGAGCTGTTTTTT,CASSYAAATGELFF
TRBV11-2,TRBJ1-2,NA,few,TGTGCCAGCAGCTTAGGGCGGGGGTACTATGGCTACACCTTC,CASSLGRGYYGYTF
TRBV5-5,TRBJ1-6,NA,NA,TGTGCCAGCAGCCTGGACCGCAACTATGCCCTCCACTTT,CASSLDRNYALHF
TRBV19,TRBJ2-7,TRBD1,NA,TGTGCCAGTAGTAACCCGGGACAGGGGGTATACGAGCAGTACTTC,CASSNPGQGVYEQYF
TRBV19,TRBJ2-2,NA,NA,TGTGCCAGTAGTAGGTTGGGACACCCGAACACCGGGGAGCTGTTTTTT,CASSRLGHPNTGELFF
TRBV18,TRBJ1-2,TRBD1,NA,TGTGCCAGCTCACCACCCGGACAGGGGGACTACTATGGCTACACCTTC,CASSPPGQGDYYGYTF
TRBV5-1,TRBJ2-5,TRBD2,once,TGCGCCAGCAGCTATGGGGAGGGGGAGACCCAGTACTTC,CASSYGEGETQYF
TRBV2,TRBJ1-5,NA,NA,TGTGCCAGCAGGGACTCGGAATGGGACTATCAGCCCCAGCATTTT,CASRDSEWDYQPQHF
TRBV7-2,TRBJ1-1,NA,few,TGTGCCAGCAGCCGTACAGGGAACACTGAAGCTTTCTTT,CASSRTGNTEAFF
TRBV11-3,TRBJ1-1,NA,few,TGTGCCAGCAGCTTAGGCAGTCCCACTGAAGCTTTCTTT,CASSLGSPTEAFF
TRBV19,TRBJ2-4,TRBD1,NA,TGTGCCAGTAGTATGGGGGGACAGGGTTCGGACATTCAGTACTTC,CASSMGGQGSDIQYF
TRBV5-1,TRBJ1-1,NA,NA,TGCGCCTCCGTGAGGGACGGGGGCGGGAGGGCTGAAGCTTTCTTT,CASVRDGGGRAEAFF
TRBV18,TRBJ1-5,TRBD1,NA,TGTGCCAGCTCACCCGACAGGGTAGGACAGCCCCAGCATTTT,CASSPDRVGQPQHF
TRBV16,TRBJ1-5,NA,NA,TGTGCCAGCAGCCAAGGGGAGGGGAAGGGCCAGCCCCAGCATTTT,CASSQGEGKGQPQHF
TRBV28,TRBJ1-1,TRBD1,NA,TGTGCCAGCAGTTTTCTTGGACAGGGGAGCACTGAAGCTTTCTTT,CASSFLGQGSTEAFF
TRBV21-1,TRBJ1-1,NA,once,TGTGCCAGCAGCAAGAGGGGACAAAGGAGGACTGAAGCTTTCTTT,CASSKRGQRRTEAFF
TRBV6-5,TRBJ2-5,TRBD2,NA,TGTGCCAGCACCTTTCTAGCGGGCCAGACCCAGTACTTC,CASTFLAGQTQYF
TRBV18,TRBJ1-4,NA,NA,TGTGCCAGCTCACAAGACAGTACAACTAATGAAAAACTGTTTTTT,CASSQDSTTNEKLFF
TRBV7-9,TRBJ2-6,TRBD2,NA,TGTGCCAGCAGCTTTGGGAGTCTAGCGGGTTCTGGGGCCAACGTCCTGACTTTC,CASSFGSLAGSGANVLTF
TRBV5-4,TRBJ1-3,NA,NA,TGTGCCAGCAGCTTTGGAGGGAATGGTGTGGACACCATATATTTT,CASSFGGNGVDTIYF
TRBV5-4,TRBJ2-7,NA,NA,TGTGCCAGCAGCTTGGACAGAACCTACGAGCAGTACTTC,CASSLDRTYEQYF
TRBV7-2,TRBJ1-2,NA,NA,TGTGCCAGCAGCCCCCGGGACTATGGCTACACCTTC,CASSPRDYGYTF
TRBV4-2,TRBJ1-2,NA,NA,TGTGCCAGCAGCCAAACAGGGAGTTTGGACTATGGCTACACCTTC,CASSQTGSLDYGYTF
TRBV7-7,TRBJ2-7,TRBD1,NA,TGTGCTAGCAGCTTAGATCCAGGGGGCGTTGGTGAGCAGTACTTC,CASSLDPGGVGEQYF